The 8 T cell receptor beta chains below come from one sample, sequenced in a study of PD-L1 blockade in urothelial cancer. Noted time point: pretreatment peripheral blood. Profiled with immunoSEQ multiplex PCR; TCRdb holds only in-frame clones, not every one. The sample carries tens of thousands of clones, over 80% recorded once. Sample: PBMCs, taken around atezolizumab (anti-PD-L1) treatment. Receptor source: a man in his 60s with urothelial cancer.

This clone appeared once. The chain carries TRBV5-4 and TRBJ1-1; D not resolved. The germline CDR1 and CDR2 sequences are SGHNT and YYREEE (reference sequence). Trimming took 4 bases from V and 4 from J, leaving 14 bases between them. CDR3 length: 14 residues. For the CDR3, the DNA is TGTGCCAGCAGCATGGGTGGTTTGAGCACTGAAGCTTTCTTT. Its translation is CASSMGGLSTEAFF.

The rearrangement links TRBV10-2 to TRBJ2-2, with 10 bases identical to TRBD2. Germline V CDR1 and CDR2: WSHSY, SAAADI. The trim removed 6 bases at V and 5 bases at J, leaving 9 bases unmatched. The length of the CDR3 is 16 residues. The CDR3 loop reads CASRPGLAEGTGELFF. The CDR3 DNA reads as TGCGCCAGCAGACCTGGACTAGCGGAGGGGACCGGGGAGCTGTTTTTT.

In DNA form, the CDR3 reads TGTGCCAGTATCCCAAGGGGGACAGCGAACACTGAAGCTTTCTTT. It yields the protein CASIPRGTANTEAFF. The chain carries TRBV19 and TRBJ1-1; 7 bases match TRBD1. V trimming: 7 bases; J trimming: 1 base; junction bases outside the gene matches: 9. This CDR3 has 15 amino acids. Looked up from germline, CDR1 is LNHDA and CDR2 is SQIVND (reference sequence).

The chain is built from TRBV6-1 and TRBJ1-5; 8 bases map to TRBD1. The J segment lost 4 bases and the V segment lost 6 bases, leaving 8 bases of the junction unmatched. Germline loops: CDR1 MNHNS, CDR2 SASEGT. This CDR3 is 15 amino acids long. The CDR3 nucleotides are TGTGCCAGCAGCGGCAACGGACAGGGAAATCAGCCCCAGCATTTT. Amino acid sequence: CASSGNGQGNQPQHF.

The chain links TRBV19 to TRBJ1-4, with D hard to call. This CDR3 has 15 residues. The V end was cut by 4 bases, the J end by 0 bases, with 9 bases between. CDR1 is LNHDA, CDR2 SQIVND, per germline (reference sequence). The CDR3 sequence is CASSNGDATNEKLFF. The DNA for the CDR3 is TGTGCCAGTAGTAACGGAGATGCAACTAATGAAAAACTGTTTTTT. Based on the CDR3 plus reference TRBV19 and TRBJ1-4, the full variable domain is DGGITQSPKYLFRKEGQNVTLSCEQNLNHDAMYWYRQDPGQGLRLIYYSQIVNDFQKGDIAEGYSVSREKKESFPLTVTSAQKNPTAFYLCASSNGDATNEKLFFGSGTQLSVL.

This chain links TRBV18 with TRBJ2-6; D is perhaps TRBD2 (5 bases). Germline V gives CDR1 KGHSH, CDR2 LQKENI. The V end lost 3 bases, the J end lost 1 base, and 10 bases lay between the germline ends. The CDR3 totals 16 residues. CDR3 residues: CASSPFGSSGANVLTF. Here the CDR3 DNA reads TGTGCCAGCTCACCGTTTGGGAGTTCTGGGGCCAACGTCCTGACTTTC.

This clone appeared once. The chain recombines TRBV6-5 with TRBJ2-7, with TRBD1 as a possible D gene (5 bases). Germline V gives CDR1 MNHEY, CDR2 SVGAGI. This CDR3 has 15 residues. The V gene lost 2 bases and the J gene lost 5 bases, with 16 bases spanning the gap. The CDR3 sequence is CASSYQQGPIHEQYF. Here the CDR3 DNA reads TGTGCCAGCAGTTACCAGCAGGGTCCTATCCACGAGCAGTACTTC.

This chain links TRBV6-6 with TRBJ2-6; D is perhaps TRBD2 (6 bases). The V and J ends lost 6 bases and 0 bases respectively, with 12 bases between them. This CDR3 contains 16 residues. Per the germline V gene, CDR1 is MNHNY and CDR2 is SVGAGI (reference sequence). CDR3 loop: CASRGRGNSGANVLTF. The CDR3 coding sequence is TGTGCCAGCAGGGGACGGGGGAACTCTGGGGCCAACGTCCTGACTTTC.